Given below is one T cell receptor beta chain in context. Its antigen has not been determined. Qualities for individual bases were not recorded, and no much larger clone is one base off. Each collaborating institution followed its own protocols to collect whole blood in K2EDTA tubes. Collaborator samples were shipped for TCRbeta analysis as frozen whole blood, isolated PBMCs, or DNA extracted from either sample type. TCRbeta CDR3 regions were amplified from genomic DNA using the immunoSEQ Assay, a bias-controlled multiplex PCR. The authors' analysis ran thus. The number of nucleated cells in each sample was estimated by amplification of reference gene primers within the assay. To quantify the absolute abundance of each unique TCRbeta CDR3 rearrangement, sequence reads were collapsed and filtered. For each sample, productive Simpson clonality was calculated as the square root of Simpson's diversity index across productive rearrangements. Sourced from immuneACCESS, this table was stored by TCRdb with only in-frame sequences that have V and J called. A share of the clones is absent; for the studies checked, an unresolved V gene accounts for under half, and the remainder has no known explanation. The D gene and trimming were derived from the DNA, and the V and J assignments and clone size from that table. Present in this sample are a few hundred thousand clones, 86% of which were seen just once. Of the sample, approximately 1.5% falls within the top ten clones.

CDR1 and CDR2 are read off the germline V gene (reference sequence) as MNHEY and SMNVEV. V loses 5 bases, J loses 0 bases, and the germline ends lie 31 bases apart. Its CDR3 holds 21 amino acids, cysteine through phenylalanine. The entry retains the CDR3 DNA only, 63 bases that are in frame from base 1. This sample was included in a study of blood T cell repertoires in COVID-19 (dated by TCRdb to the early 2020s). For context, the study as a whole: Collaborator samples came from the United States, Italy and Spain and covered acute and convalescent phases of COVID-19. Samples were obtained from the ongoing ImmuneRACE study (first 160 participants) and from 1,254 subjects provided by 6 global collaborators. Where HLA class I and class II types were available, the types were taken from metadata supplied by the sample provider, not from assay-based typing. The material from the prospective study consisted of cDNA or gDNA derived from T cells, B-cell-depleted T cells, or PBMCs. A de-identified subject ID, COVID-19 status, age in years and sex were almost always included in the sample metadata. The repertoires were released in a freely available public database meant as a resource for research on the immune response to SARS-CoV-2. Subjects who had been exposed to COVID-19, were actively infected with it, or had recovered from it provided the deeply sampled blood TCRbeta repertoires that made up the dataset. Study-wide conclusions, independent of this receptor: The quantity of clinical and demographic metadata differed by source and by participant and was supplied without curation.

The chain joins TRBV27 to TRBJ1-1; tentative D gene TRBD1, with 6 bases matching. This receptor was identified in a woman in her forties or fifties with acute or convalescent COVID-19. Sequencing was carried out using peripheral blood. The CDR3 has the sequence CASSLLNNLPGARGMNTEAFF. The nucleotide sequence is TGTGCCAGCAGTCTCCTCAACAACCTTCCAGGGGCGAGGGGAATGAACACTGAAGCTTTCTTT.